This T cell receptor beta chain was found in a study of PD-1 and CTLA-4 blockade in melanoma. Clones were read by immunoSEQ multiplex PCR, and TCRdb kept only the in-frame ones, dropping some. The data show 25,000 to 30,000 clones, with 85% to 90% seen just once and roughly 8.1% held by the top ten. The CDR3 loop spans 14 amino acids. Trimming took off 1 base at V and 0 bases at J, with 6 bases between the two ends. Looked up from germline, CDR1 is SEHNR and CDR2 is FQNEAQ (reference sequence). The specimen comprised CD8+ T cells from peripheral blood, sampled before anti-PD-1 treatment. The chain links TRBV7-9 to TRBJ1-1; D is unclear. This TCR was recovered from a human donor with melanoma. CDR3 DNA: TGTGCCAGCAGCTTAGTCGAGATGAACACTGAAGCTTTCTTT. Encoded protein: CASSLVEMNTEAFF. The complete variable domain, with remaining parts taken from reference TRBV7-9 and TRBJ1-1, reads DTGVSQNPRHKITKRGQNVTFRCDPISEHNRLYWYRQTLGQGPEFLTYFQNEAQLEKSRLLSDRFSAERPKGSFSTLEIQRTEQGDSAMYLCASSLVEMNTEAFFGQGTRLTVV.